Described below is a single T cell receptor (beta chain) sequence and its context. The antigen this receptor binds is unknown. No base-level quality is on record; no much larger clone is a single base apart. Libraries were constructed by 5' RACE. Sequencing instrument: Illumina HiSeq 2500. A second PCR of about 7 to 12 cycles was run with a J-beta primer mix and a sample-barcoded 5' primer. A template-switch 5' adaptor carrying 12 random nucleotides introduced a unique molecular identifier onto each TCR beta cDNA molecule. At least 2.5 million CDR3-containing paired-end reads were obtained from each sample. First-strand cDNA synthesis was performed from all RNA using the Mint cDNA synthesis kit, with priming by a TRBC-specific oligonucleotide. All cDNA was treated with uracil-DNA glycosylase and then went through a first 18-cycle PCR with the universal primers M1SS and BC2_uni_R. The study's own analysis went as follows. Normalization of each sample was performed by random selection of 1 million high-quality reads, each carrying a distinct molecular identifier. Reads with shared molecular identifiers were discarded instead of being binned into consensus sequences. CDR3 identification, clonotype clustering and error correction used MiTCR with a Q25 quality threshold and the strictest error-elimination algorithm. A nonparametric unseen species model using Euler transformation provided a lower-bound estimate of total TCR beta diversity. TCRdb handled the public reads itself, with Q25 trimming in fastp and clone calling in MiXCR, and kept productive beta chains. All rows with the same CDR3 protein become a single entry with the most common DNA and genes. TCRdb's processing, not the study's, gives the V and J calls here. In all, the sample holds some 1.6 million distinct CDR3 sequences, and approximately 32% of those were seen once. The ten largest account for about 10% of the sample.

Taken from cysteine to phenylalanine, the CDR3 has 14 residues. CDR3 DNA only is kept here, 42 bases in frame from base 1. Trimming leaves V shorter by 7 bases and J shorter by 4 bases, with the junction holding 8 bases beyond the gene matches. Looking up the germline V gene yields CDR1 KGHDR and CDR2 SFDVKD. This sample stems from a study of blood T cells in healthy people across ages (dated by TCRdb to 2015 to 2017). In the study overall: In model experiments, template switching captured about one uniquely barcoded TCR beta cDNA molecule for every two T cells. Using deep sequencing normalized with unique cDNA molecular identifiers, the study measured how TCR beta repertoire diversity changes with age. The study analyzed two additional independent replicas of 1 million unique cDNA reads from the same blood draw for two donors, one aged 18 to 30 and one aged 80 or older. To avoid experimental bias, donors of different ages were distributed randomly across sequencing lanes. Four age groups were formed from the donors: young (average approximately 15 years), middle-aged (just under 40), aged (approximately 60) and long-lived (82).

On the study overall, not on this receptor specifically: Observed TCR beta diversity correlated strongly with the percentage of naive T cells measured by flow cytometry. Compared with the aged group, the long-lived group had more naive CD4+ T cells, fewer expanded clones and increased TCR diversity, a pattern suggesting age selection. Estimates of total diversity from one million sequenced T cells were regarded as lower bounds and underestimates. Observed TCR beta diversity per million T cells fell roughly linearly with age, and a significant reduction was already apparent by age roughly 40. Donor CMV infection status was unknown, potentially confounding age-related changes in expanded clonotypes. Bulk unsorted PBMC profiling prevented conclusive comparison of naive and antigen-experienced compartments.

The donors were some 39 Caucasian individuals from Russia, aged roughly 6 to 100 years, who were systemically healthy. Each donor gave roughly 9 milliliters of peripheral blood, drawn into EDTA-treated Vacutainer tubes. PBMCs were isolated by Ficoll-Paque density-gradient centrifugation, with at least 6.5 million obtained per sample. Trizol reagent was used to extract total RNA from the PBMCs, yielding at least 5 micrograms per sample. For every donor, flow cytometry on a PBMC aliquot measured the percentage of naive CD45RAhigh/CD27high T cells. The V and J segments used are TRBV24-1 and TRBJ2-7; TRBD1 fits 8 bases in the junction. The receptor was derived from a woman aged 30 to 39 in good health. Sequencing was carried out using blood. The CDR3 region reads CATRPGQDIYEQYF. The nucleotide sequence reads as follows: TGTGCCACCAGACCGGGACAGGATATTTACGAGCAGTACTTC.